This note documents a single T cell receptor (beta chain) sequence. What it binds is unknown. This specimen belongs to a study of T cell repertoires in cytomegalovirus infection. Turning to the study itself: The authors used CMV epitopes that were HLA-C-restricted (recently identified) and HLA-B-restricted (well studied). Indications came from public TCR beta signatures; they pointed to CMV infection and to a matching HLA type.

TCRdb passed the reads through MiXCR, listing each CDR3 protein once. The profile shows under 120,000 distinct CDR3 sequences, roughly 39% of them singletons. Study conclusions and caveats: HLA-C-restricted CMV clonotypes gave the most frequent clonotype in two of eight donors.

Germline CDR1 is MGHDK and CDR2 is SYGVNS. V lost 4 bases, J lost 3 bases, and 6 bases stayed unmatched. There are 15 residues in the CDR3. The sequence derives from a human donor in good health (CMV status not recorded). Some clones in this sample may be carry-over from other donors' samples. The starting material was CD8+ T cells from cultured PBMCs, obtained from culture after CMV antigen stimulation. J is TRBJ1-3 and V is TRBV25-1, with 7 bases lining up with TRBD1. The CDR3 loop is CASSGGGVGGNTIYF. The CDR3 DNA reads as TGTGCCAGCAGTGGAGGGGGCGTCGGTGGAAACACCATATATTTT.